A single T cell receptor (beta chain) is shown here with its context. The antigen remains undetermined. The entry originates in a study of T cell responses to AZD1222 COVID-19 vaccine. Overall study results and limits: Donors were mostly white British, more females; clonal diversity possibly underestimated. Regions left unmutated in variants are reportedly the target of nearly half of spike-specific TCRs. The peak T cell response came first, and repertoires were sampled only after it.

Assay: immunoSEQ multiplex PCR; the TCRdb copy retains only in-frame clones and omits some. The table lists around 100,000 clones, roughly 90% of them singletons. CDR3 length: 15 residues. The germline V gene encodes CDR1 SGDLS and CDR2 YYNGEE. The V end was cut by 5 bases, the J end by 1 base, with 14 bases between. The chain uses TRBV9 and TRBJ2-3; D may be TRBD1 or TRBD2 (6 bases each). The sequencing used peripheral blood, collected on day 0 of AZD1222 vaccination. The origin of this receptor is an adult in good health. The CDR3 sequence is CASSVLGGRTDTQYF. The CDR3 DNA reads TGTGCCAGCAGTGTTCTCGGGGGCCGCACAGATACGCAGTATTTT.